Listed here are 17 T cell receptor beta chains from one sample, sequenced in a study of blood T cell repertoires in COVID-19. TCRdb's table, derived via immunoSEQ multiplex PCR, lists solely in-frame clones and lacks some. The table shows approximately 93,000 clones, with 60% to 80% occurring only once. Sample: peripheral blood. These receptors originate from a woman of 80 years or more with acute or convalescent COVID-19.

CDR3 sequence: CASSFSAAGGPNEQFF. CDR3 nucleotides: TGTGCCAGCAGCTTCAGCGCAGCGGGGGGGCCAAATGAGCAGTTCTTC. This chain uses TRBV11-2 with TRBJ2-1; 10 positions agree with TRBD2. After removal of 3 bases from V and 7 bases from J, the junction contained 9 bases not matched to a gene. This CDR3 spans 16 amino acids. In germline, CDR1 is SGHAT, CDR2 FQNNGV.

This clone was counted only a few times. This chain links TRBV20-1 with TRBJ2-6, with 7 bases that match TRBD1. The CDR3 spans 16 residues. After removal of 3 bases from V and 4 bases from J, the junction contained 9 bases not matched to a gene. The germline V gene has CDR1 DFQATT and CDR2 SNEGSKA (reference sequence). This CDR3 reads CSASFGQVAGANVLTF. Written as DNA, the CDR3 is TGCAGTGCTAGTTTTGGACAGGTGGCCGGGGCCAACGTCCTGACTTTC.

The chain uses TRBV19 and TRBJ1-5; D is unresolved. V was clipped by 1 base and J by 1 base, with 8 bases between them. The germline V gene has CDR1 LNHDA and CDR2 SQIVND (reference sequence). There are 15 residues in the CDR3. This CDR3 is CASSIGGGSNQPQHF. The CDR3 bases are TGTGCCAGTAGTATAGGGGGAGGGAGCAATCAGCCCCAGCATTTT.

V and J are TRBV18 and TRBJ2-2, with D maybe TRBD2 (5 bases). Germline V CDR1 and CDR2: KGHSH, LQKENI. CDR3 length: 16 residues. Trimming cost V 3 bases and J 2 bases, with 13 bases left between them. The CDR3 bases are TGTGCCAGCTCACCCCAGAATAGACTAAACACCGGGGAGCTGTTTTTT. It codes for CASSPQNRLNTGELFF.

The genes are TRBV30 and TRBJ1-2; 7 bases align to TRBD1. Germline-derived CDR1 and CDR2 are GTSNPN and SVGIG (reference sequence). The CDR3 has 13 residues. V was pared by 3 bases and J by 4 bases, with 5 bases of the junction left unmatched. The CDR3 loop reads CAWSAGQTYGYTF. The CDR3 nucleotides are TGTGCCTGGAGCGCGGGACAGACCTATGGCTACACCTTC.

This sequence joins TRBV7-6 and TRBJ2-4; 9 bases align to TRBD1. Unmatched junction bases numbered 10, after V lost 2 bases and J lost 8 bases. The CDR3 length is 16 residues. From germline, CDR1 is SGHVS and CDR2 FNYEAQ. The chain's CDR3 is CASSLPGTGFADIQYF. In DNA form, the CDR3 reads TGTGCCAGCAGCTTACCCGGGACAGGGTTTGCGGACATTCAGTACTTC.

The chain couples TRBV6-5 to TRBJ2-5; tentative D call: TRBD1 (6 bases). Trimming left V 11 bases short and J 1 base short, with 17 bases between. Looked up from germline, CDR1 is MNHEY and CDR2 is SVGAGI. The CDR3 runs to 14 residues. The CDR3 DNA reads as TGTGCCGGGGGAAACAGGGACCTCCAAGAGACCCAGTACTTC. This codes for CAGGNRDLQETQYF.

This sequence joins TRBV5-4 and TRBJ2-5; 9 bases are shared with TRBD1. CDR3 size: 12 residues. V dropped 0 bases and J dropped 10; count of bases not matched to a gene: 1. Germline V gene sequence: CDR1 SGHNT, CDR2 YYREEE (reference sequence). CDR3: CASSLGQGGQYF. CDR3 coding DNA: TGTGCCAGCAGCTTGGGACAGGGGGGCCAGTACTTC.

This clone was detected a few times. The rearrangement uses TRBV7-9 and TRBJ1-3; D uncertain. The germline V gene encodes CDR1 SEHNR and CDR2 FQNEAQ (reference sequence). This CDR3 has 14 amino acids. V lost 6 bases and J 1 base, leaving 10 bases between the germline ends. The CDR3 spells CASSQTSSGNTIYF. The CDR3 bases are TGTGCCAGCAGTCAAACGAGTTCTGGAAACACCATATATTTT.

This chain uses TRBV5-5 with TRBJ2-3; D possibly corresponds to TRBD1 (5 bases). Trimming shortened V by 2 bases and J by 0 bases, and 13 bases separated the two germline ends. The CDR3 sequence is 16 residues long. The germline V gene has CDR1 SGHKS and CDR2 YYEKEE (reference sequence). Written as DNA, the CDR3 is TGTGCCAGCAGCTTCAGGGTTGGATCTAGCACAGATACGCAGTATTTT. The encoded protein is CASSFRVGSSTDTQYF.

The CDR3 sequence: CASSQDGVRGWVSNQPQHF. The CDR3 DNA reads TGTGCCAGCAGCCAAGATGGTGTAAGGGGCTGGGTGAGCAATCAGCCCCAGCATTTT. V and J are TRBV3-1 (or the pseudogene TRBV3-2) and TRBJ1-5; D perhaps matches TRBD1 (5 bases). This CDR3 spans 19 amino acids. V was clipped by 0 bases and J by 1 base, with 19 bases between them. Germline values: CDR1 LGHDT, CDR2 YNNKEL (reference sequence).

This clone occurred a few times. Here the CDR3 DNA reads TGTGCCAGCAGTTTTGTCAGGGTGGACACTGAAGCTTTCTTT. This codes for CASSFVRVDTEAFF. V is TRBV28 and J is TRBJ1-1; the D gene is possibly TRBD1 (5 bases). CDR1 MDHEN and CDR2 SYDVKM come from the germline V gene. The CDR3 totals 14 residues. The V gene lost 3 bases and the J gene lost 3 bases, with 11 bases spanning the gap.

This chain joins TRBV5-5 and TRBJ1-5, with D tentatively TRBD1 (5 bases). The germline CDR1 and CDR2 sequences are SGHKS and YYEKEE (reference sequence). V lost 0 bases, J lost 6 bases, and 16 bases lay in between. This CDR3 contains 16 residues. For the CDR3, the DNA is TGTGCCAGCAGCTTGGCGGACACCTCATGGGGTCAGCCCCAGCATTTT. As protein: CASSLADTSWGQPQHF.

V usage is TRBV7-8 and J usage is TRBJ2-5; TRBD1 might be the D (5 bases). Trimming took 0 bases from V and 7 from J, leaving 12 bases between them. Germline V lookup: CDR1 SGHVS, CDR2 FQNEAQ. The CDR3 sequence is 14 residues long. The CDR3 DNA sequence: TGTGCCAGCAGCTTAGCGGTACAGGAAGGGACCCAGTACTTC. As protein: CASSLAVQEGTQYF.

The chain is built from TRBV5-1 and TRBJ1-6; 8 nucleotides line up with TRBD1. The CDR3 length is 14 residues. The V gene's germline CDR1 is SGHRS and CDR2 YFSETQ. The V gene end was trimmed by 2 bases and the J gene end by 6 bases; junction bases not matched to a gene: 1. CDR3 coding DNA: TGCGCCAGCAGCTTAGACAGGGGTAATTCACCCCTCCACTTT. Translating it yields CASSLDRGNSPLHF.

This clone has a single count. CDR3 protein: CASSMQREGISPLHF. As DNA, the CDR3 is TGTGCCAGCAGTATGCAGCGGGAGGGGATTTCACCCCTCCACTTT. The V gene is TRBV2, the J gene TRBJ1-6, with D maybe TRBD1 (5 bases). The V end lost 5 bases, the J end lost 9 bases, and 17 bases lay between the germline ends. CDR1 is SNHLY, CDR2 FYNNEI, per germline. CDR3 length equals 15 residues.

The CDR3 coding sequence is TGTGCCAGCAGTCCTCAGGGGAGCGCGGGCACTGAAGCTTTCTTT. This gives the protein CASSPQGSAGTEAFF. The rearrangement joins TRBV6-6 to TRBJ1-1; D is perhaps TRBD1 (6 bases). CDR1 and CDR2 from the germline V gene are MNHNY and SVGAGI (reference sequence). The V end lost 5 bases, the J end lost 4 bases, and 17 bases lay between the germline ends. CDR3 length equals 15 residues.